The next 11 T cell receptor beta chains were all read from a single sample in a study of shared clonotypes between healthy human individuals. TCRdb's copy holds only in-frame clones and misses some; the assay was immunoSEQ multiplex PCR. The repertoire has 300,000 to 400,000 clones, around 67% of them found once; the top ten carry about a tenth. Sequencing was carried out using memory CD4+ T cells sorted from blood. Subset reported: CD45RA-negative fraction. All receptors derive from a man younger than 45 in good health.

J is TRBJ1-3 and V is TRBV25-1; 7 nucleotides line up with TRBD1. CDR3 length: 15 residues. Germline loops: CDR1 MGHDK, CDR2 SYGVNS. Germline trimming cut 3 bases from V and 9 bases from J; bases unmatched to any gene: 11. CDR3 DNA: TGTGCCAGCAGTGACACGACAGGGTCTCGGAGCACCATATATTTT. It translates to CASSDTTGSRSTIYF.

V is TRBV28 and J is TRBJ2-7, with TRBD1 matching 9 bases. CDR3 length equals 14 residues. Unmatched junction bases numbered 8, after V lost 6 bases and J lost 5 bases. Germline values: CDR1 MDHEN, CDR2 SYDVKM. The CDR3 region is CASRSGQGNNEQYF. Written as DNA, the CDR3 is TGTGCCAGCAGGTCGGGACAGGGTAACAACGAGCAGTACTTC.

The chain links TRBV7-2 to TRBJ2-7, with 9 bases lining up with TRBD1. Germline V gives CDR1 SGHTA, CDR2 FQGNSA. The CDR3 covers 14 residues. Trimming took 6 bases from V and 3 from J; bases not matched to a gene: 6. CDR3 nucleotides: TGTGCCAGCAGTCGCCGGGACAGGGACTACGAGCAGTACTTC. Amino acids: CASSRRDRDYEQYF.

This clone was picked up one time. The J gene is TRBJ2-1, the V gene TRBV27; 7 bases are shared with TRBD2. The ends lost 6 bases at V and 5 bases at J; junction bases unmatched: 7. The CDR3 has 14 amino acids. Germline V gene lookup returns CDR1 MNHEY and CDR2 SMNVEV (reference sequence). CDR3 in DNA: TGTGCCAGCAGCGAGCGGGAAGTTGACAATGAGCAGTTCTTC. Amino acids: CASSEREVDNEQFF.

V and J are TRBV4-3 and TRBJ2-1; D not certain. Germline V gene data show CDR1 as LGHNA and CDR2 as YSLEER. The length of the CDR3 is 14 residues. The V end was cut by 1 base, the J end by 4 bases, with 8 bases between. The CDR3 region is CASSQGLSYNEQFF. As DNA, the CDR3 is TGCGCCAGCAGCCAAGGGCTATCATACAATGAGCAGTTCTTC.

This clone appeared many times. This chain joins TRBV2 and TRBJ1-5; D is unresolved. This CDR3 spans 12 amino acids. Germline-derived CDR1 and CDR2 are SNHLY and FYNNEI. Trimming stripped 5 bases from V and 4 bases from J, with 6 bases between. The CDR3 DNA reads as TGTGCCAGCAGTCTACGTAATCAGCCCCAGCATTTT. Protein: CASSLRNQPQHF.

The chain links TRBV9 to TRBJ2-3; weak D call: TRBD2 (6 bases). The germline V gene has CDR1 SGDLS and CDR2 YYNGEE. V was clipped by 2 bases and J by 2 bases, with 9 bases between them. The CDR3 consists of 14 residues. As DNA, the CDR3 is TGTGCCAGCAGCGTGGACTACCTCACAGATACGCAGTATTTT. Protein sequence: CASSVDYLTDTQYF.

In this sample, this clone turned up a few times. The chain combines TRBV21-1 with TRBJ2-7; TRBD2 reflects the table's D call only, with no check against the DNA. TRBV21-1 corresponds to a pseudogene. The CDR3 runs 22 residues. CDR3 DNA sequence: TGTGCCAGCAGCAAAGTGCTTACTTTCTACGGCCGGGAGTTCGTAATCAGCTACGAGCAGTACTTC. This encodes CASSKVLTFYGREFVISYEQYF.

The CDR3 protein is CASSQTSGSHEQYF. As DNA, the CDR3 is TGTGCCAGCTCACAGACTAGCGGGAGTCACGAGCAGTACTTC. The chain joins TRBV18 to TRBJ2-7; TRBD2 agrees at 12 bases. This CDR3 is built from 14 residues. J lost 5 bases, V lost 4 bases, and 3 bases had no gene match. Germline CDR1 reads KGHSH; CDR2 reads LQKENI. Full variable domain (missing parts from reference TRBV18 and TRBJ2-7): NAGVMQNPRHLVRRRGQEARLRCSPMKGHSHVYWYRQLPEEGLKFMVYLQKENIIDESGMPKERFSAEFPKEGPSILRIQQVVRGDSAAYFCASSQTSGSHEQYFGPGTRLTVT.

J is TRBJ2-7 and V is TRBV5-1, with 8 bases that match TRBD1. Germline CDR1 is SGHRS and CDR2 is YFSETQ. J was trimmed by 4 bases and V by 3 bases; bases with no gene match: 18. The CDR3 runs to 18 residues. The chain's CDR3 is CASSYTTRGQASGYEQYF. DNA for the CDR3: TGCGCCAGCAGCTACACCACCCGGGGACAGGCCTCTGGGTACGAGCAGTACTTC.

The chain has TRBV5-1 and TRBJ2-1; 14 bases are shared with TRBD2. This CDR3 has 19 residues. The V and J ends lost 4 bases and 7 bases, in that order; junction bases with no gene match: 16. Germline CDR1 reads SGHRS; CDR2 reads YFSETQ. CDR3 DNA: TGCGCCAGCAGCAGTTCCGGGACTAGCGGGAGTTTTTGGTATAATGAGCAGTTCTTC. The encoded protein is CASSSSGTSGSFWYNEQFF.